A selection of T cell receptor beta chains follows, all from one sample in a study of cytomegalovirus exposure and HLA in healthy donors. The repertoire was sequenced with immunoSEQ multiplex PCR; TCRdb's copy has only in-frame clones and lacks some. The sample records fewer than 60,000 clones, 70% to 85% being singletons. Sequencing was carried out using PBMCs. These receptors originate from a woman in her thirties or forties in good health and CMV-seropositive. The CDR3 runs from the conserved cysteine through the conserved F or W. A D gene is named only where the DNA matches it firmly. Expanded clones are given a class, and other clones once, few, many or no size at all.

abundance	d_gene	v_gene	j_gene	CDR3aa
-	-	TRBV25-1	TRBJ2-7	CASSGGVRGEQYF
once	-	TRBV4-1	TRBJ2-7	CASSQVAGSYEQYF
-	-	TRBV7-2	TRBJ1-2	CASSLDLDSSYGYTF
-	-	TRBV5-1	TRBJ2-5	CASSLNPEVETQYF
-	-	TRBV21-1	TRBJ1-6	CASSKVSRGSSYNSPLHF
-	TRBD1	TRBV18	TRBJ2-3	CASSPRQGQSLTDTQYF
few	TRBD1	TRBV6-1	TRBJ2-7	CASTRDRRNEQYF
few	-	TRBV6-5	TRBJ2-3	CASSWRGGDGDTQYF
-	TRBD1	TRBV6-5	TRBJ2-7	CASSAPGRGLNEQYF
once	-	TRBV9	-	CASSVGQSLSSYEQYF
-	-	TRBV18	TRBJ2-5	CASSPGVGVQETQYF
-	-	TRBV29-1	TRBJ2-7	CSVKRGLSYEQYF
once	TRBD1	TRBV2	TRBJ1-2	CASSSGQVYGYTF
-	-	TRBV6-5	TRBJ2-1	CASSYSRGSSYNEQFF
-	-	TRBV30	TRBJ1-2	CAWSAPYGYTF
-	TRBD1	TRBV19	TRBJ2-5	CASSATGQGPRTQYF
-	TRBD1	TRBV30	TRBJ1-2	CAWRTRGQGIYGYTF
-	-	TRBV20-1	TRBJ2-1	CSARGQTQQFF
-	TRBD1	TRBV5-8	TRBJ1-2	CASTVDRGNYGYTF
few	-	TRBV5-7	TRBJ2-5	CASSLALQETQYF
-	-	TRBV7-2	TRBJ2-4	CASSLVGQGKNIQYF
-	TRBD2	TRBV30	TRBJ2-1	CACLRLAGPYNEQFF
-	-	TRBV7-2	TRBJ1-5	CASSDGDITSNQPQHF
-	-	TRBV6-5	TRBJ2-7	CASSYRGGYYEQYF
-	-	TRBV29-1	TRBJ1-2	CSVPTGTKKYGYTF
once	-	TRBV29-1	TRBJ2-2	CSVKGVTANTGELFF
-	TRBD1	TRBV7-9	TRBJ1-4	CASSQQGALANEKLFF
few	-	TRBV5-6	TRBJ1-1	CASSFGFTGGGAFF
-	-	TRBV10-3	TRBJ1-2	CASSAPGGGGYTF
-	-	TRBV9	TRBJ1-1	CASSVTPGAGNTEAFF
-	-	TRBV9	TRBJ2-5	CASSVPSGFQETQYF
-	-	TRBV5-4	TRBJ2-7	CASSLVSSYEQYF
-	-	TRBV19	TRBJ1-2	CASSITRGTNYGYTF
few	TRBD2	TRBV4-1	TRBJ2-3	CASSQERAGGPDTQYF
-	-	TRBV6-6	TRBJ1-3	CASALSPGNTIYF
once	TRBD1	TRBV6-6	TRBJ2-7	CASTSKGQSYEQYF
-	-	TRBV6-1	TRBJ1-1	CASSEASGFGAFF
-	-	TRBV28	TRBJ2-7	CASSLSRDAPSYEQYF
once	TRBD1	TRBV5-4	TRBJ2-7	CASSSDRAPSYEQYF
-	TRBD1	TRBV9	TRBJ1-2	CASRRTGAGGYTF
-	-	TRBV27	TRBJ2-7	CASRPQGGWNEQYF